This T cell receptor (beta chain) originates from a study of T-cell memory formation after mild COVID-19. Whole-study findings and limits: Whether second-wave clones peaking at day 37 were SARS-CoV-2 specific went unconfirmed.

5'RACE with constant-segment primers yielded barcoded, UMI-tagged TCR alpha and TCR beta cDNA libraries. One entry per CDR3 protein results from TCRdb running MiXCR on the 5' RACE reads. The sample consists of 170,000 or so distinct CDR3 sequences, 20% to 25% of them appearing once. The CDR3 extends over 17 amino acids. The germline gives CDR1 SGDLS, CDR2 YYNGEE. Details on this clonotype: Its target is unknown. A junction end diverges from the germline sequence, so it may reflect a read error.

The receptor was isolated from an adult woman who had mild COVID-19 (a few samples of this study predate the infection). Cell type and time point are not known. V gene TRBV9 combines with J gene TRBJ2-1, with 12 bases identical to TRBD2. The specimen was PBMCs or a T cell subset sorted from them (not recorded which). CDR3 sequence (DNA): TGTGCCAGCAGCGGGCGGACTAGCGGGAAACTGTGGGATGAGCAGTTATTC. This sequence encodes CASSGRTSGKLWDEQLF.